This TCR beta chain was sequenced in a study of T-cell reconstitution after alpha-beta-depleted transplantation in children. Study-wide points: By about two months after transplant, alpha-beta T cells reportedly arose from several hundred graft clones that had expanded.

CDR3 length: 13 residues. Deletions cut 8 bases from V and 0 bases from J, with 14 bases between. Germline loops: CDR1 SQVTM, CDR2 ANQGSEA. Worth noting for this clonotype: The antigen remains undetermined.

The TCRbeta library incorporated unique molecular identifiers. MiXCR, run by TCRdb on the PCR reads, gives a single entry per CDR3 protein. Of a few hundred thousand distinct CDR3 sequences listed, over 10% are singletons. The rearrangement links TRBV29-1 to TRBJ2-7, with D possibly TRBD2 on 6 matching bases. This sequence was found in a male patient younger than 18 who had a stem cell transplant for acute myeloid leukemia, so the T cells may come from the graft donor. The specimen was PBMCs, mostly from graft donor cells, collected 360 days after TCRalphabeta/CD19-depleted stem cell transplant. The CDR3 is CSFRGVISYEQYF. The DNA for the CDR3 is TGCAGCTTTCGCGGGGTCATCTCCTACGAGCAGTACTTC.